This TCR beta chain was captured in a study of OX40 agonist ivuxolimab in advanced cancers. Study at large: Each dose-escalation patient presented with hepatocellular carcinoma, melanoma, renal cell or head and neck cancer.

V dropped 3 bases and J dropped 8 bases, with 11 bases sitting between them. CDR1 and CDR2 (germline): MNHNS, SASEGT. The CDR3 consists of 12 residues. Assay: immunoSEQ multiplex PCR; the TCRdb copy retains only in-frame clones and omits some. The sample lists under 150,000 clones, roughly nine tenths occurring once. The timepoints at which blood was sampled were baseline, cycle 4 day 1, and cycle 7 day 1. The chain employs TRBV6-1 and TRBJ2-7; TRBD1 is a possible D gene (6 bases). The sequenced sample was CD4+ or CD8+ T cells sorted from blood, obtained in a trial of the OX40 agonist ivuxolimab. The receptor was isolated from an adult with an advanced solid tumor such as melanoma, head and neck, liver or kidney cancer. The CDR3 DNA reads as TGTGCCAGCAGTGACTACAGGGAAAAGCAGTACTTC. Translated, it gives CASSDYREKQYF.